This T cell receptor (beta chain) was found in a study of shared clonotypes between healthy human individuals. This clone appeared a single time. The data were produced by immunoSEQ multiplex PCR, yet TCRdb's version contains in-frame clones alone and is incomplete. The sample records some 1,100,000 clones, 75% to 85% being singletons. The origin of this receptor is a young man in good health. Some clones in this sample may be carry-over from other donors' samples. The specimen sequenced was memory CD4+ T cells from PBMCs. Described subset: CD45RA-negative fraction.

The CDR3 region is CASSGGRFYEQYF. The CDR3 DNA reads as TGCGCCAGCAGCGGGGGACGGTTCTACGAGCAGTACTTC. The J gene is TRBJ2-7, the V gene TRBV5-1; the D gene could be TRBD1 or TRBD2 (5 bases each). Germline CDR1 reads SGHRS; CDR2 reads YFSETQ. The CDR3 extends over 13 amino acids. The V and J ends lost 4 bases and 3 bases respectively, with 11 bases between them.